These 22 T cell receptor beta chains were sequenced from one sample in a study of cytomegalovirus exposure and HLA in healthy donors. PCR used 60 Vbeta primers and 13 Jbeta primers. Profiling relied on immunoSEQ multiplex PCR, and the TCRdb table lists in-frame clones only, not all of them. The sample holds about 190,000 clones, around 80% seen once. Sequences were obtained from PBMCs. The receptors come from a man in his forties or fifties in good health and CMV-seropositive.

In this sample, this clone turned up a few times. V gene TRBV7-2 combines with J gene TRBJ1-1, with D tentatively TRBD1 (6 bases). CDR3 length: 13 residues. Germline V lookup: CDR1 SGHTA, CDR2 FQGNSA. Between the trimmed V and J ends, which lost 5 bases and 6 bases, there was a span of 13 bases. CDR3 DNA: TGTGCCAGCAGCGGGGACACTATGTCTGAAGCTTTCTTT. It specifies CASSGDTMSEAFF.

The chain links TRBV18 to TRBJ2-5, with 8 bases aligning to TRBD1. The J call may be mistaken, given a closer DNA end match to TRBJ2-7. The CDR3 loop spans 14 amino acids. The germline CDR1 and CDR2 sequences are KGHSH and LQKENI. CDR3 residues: CASSRGQANYEQYF. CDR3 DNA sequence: TGTGCCAGCTCCCGGGGACAGGCTAACTACGAGCAGTACTTC.

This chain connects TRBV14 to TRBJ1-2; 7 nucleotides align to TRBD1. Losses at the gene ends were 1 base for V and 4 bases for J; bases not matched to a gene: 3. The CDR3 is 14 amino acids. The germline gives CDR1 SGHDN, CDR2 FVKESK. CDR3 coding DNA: TGTGCCAGCAGCCAAGTTCGGACAGGCTATGGCTACACCTTC. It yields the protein CASSQVRTGYGYTF.

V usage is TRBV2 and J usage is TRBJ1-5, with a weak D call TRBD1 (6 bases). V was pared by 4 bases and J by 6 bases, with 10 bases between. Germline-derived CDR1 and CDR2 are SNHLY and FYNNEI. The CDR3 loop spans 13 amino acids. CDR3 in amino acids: CASSAQGRQPQHF. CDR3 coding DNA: TGTGCCAGCAGTGCTCAGGGGCGTCAGCCCCAGCATTTT.

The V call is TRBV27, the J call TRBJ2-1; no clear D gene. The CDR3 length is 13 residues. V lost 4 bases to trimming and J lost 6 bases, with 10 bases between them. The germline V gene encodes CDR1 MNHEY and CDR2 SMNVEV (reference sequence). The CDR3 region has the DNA TGTGCCAGCAGTTCAACCCCCAGCAATGAGCAGTTCTTC. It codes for CASSSTPSNEQFF.

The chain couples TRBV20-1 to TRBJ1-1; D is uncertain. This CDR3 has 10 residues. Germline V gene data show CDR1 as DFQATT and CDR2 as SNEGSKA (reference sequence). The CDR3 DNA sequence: TGCAGCCCGAGGGAGACTGAAGCTTTCTTT. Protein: CSPRETEAFF.

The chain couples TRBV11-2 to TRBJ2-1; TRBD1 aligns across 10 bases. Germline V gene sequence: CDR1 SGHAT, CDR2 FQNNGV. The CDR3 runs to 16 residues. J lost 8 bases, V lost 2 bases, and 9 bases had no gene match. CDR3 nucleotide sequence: TGTGCCAGCAGCTTATACGGGACAGGGGATTTGGATGAGCAGTTCTTC. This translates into CASSLYGTGDLDEQFF. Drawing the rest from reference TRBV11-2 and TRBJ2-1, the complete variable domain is EAGVAQSPRYKIIEKRQSVAFWCNPISGHATLYWYQQILGQGPKLLIQFQNNGVVDDSQLPKDRFSAERLKGVDSTLKIQPAKLEDSAVYLCASSLYGTGDLDEQFFGPGTRLTVL.

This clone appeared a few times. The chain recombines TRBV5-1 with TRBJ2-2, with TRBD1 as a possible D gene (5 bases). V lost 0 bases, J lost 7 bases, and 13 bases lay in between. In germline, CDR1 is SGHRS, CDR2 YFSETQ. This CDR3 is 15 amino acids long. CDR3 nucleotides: TGCGCCAGCAGCTTGGGCAGGGCCCTAGGCGGGGAGCTGTTTTTT. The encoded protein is CASSLGRALGGELFF.

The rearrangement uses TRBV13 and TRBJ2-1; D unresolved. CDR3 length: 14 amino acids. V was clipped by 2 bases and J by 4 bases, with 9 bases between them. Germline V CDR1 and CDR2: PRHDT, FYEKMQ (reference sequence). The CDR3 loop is CASSLKQAYNEQFF. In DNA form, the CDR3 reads TGTGCCAGCAGCTTAAAGCAGGCGTACAATGAGCAGTTCTTC.

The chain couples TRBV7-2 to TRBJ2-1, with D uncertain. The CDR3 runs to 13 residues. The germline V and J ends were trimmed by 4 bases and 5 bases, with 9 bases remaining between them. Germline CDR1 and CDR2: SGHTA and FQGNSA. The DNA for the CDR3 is TGTGCCAGCAGCTCCAGACACCACAATGAGCAGTTCTTC. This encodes CASSSRHHNEQFF.

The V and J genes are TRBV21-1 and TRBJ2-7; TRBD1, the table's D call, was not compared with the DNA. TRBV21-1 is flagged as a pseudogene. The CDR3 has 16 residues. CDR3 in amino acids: CASSLQTPGWSYEQYF. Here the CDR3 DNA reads TGTGCCAGCAGCCTTCAAACCCCAGGGTGGTCCTACGAGCAGTACTTC.

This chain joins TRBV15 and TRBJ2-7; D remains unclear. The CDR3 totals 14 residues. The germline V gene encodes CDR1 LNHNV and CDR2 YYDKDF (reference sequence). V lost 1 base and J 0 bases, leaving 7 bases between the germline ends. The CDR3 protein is CATSRAWSSYEQYF. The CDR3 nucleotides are TGTGCCACCAGCAGAGCATGGAGCTCCTACGAGCAGTACTTC.

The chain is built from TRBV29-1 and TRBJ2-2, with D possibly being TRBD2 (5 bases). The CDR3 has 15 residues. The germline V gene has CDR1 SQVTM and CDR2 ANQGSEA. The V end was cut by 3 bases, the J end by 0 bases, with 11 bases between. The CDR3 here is CSVETTVTNTGELFF. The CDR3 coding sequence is TGCAGCGTTGAGACTACCGTAACGAACACCGGGGAGCTGTTTTTT.

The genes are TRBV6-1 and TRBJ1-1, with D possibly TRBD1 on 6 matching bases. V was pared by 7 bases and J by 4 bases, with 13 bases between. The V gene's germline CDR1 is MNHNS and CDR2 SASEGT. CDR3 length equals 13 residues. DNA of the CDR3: TGTGCCAGCACCGCAGACAGGCGCACTGAAGCTTTCTTT. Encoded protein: CASTADRRTEAFF.

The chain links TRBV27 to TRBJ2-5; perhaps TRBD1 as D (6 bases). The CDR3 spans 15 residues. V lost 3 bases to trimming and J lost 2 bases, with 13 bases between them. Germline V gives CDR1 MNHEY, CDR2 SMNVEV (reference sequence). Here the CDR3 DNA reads TGTGCCAGCAGTTTTGCCGGGACAACACAAGAGACCCAGTACTTC. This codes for CASSFAGTTQETQYF.

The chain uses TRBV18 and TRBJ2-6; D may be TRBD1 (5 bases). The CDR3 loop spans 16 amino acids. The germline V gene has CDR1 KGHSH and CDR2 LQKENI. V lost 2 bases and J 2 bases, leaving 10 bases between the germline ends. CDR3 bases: TGTGCCAGCTCACCAGACAGAAAACCTGGGGCCAACGTCCTGACTTTC. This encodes CASSPDRKPGANVLTF.

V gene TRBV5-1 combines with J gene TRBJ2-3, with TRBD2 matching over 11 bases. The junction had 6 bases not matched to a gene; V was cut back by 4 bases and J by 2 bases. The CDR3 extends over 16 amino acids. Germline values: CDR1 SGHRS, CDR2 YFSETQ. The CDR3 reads CASSQGTSGDTDTQYF. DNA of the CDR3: TGCGCCAGCAGCCAGGGGACTAGCGGTGACACAGATACGCAGTATTTT.

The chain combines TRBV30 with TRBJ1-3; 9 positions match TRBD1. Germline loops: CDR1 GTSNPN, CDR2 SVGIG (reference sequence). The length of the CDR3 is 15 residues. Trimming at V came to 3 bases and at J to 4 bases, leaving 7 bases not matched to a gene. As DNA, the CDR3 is TGTGCCTGGAGGGAACTGGGACAGGGAGGAAACACCATATATTTT. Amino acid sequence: CAWRELGQGGNTIYF.

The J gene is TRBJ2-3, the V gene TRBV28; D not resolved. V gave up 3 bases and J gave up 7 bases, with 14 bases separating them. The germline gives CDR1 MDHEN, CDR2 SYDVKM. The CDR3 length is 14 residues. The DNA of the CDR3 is TGTGCCAGCAGTTTTAACGGTTTATTGCATACGCAGTATTTT. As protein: CASSFNGLLHTQYF.

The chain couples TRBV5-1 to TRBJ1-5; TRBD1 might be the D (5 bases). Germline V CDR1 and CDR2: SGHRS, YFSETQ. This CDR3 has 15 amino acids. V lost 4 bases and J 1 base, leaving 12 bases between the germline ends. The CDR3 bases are TGCGCCAGCAGCCCCGTAGACAGCAGCAATCAGCCCCAGCATTTT. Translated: CASSPVDSSNQPQHF.

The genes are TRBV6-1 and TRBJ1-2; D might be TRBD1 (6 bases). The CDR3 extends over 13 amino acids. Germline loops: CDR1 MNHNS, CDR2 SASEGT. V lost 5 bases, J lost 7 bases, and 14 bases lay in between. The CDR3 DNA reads TGTGCCAGCAGTCCACAGGGACGAAGTGGCTACACCTTC. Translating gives CASSPQGRSGYTF.

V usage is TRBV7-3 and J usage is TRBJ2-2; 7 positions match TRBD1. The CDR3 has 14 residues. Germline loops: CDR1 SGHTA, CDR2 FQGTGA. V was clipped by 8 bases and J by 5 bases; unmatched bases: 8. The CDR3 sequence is CASREGARTGELFF. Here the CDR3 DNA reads TGTGCCAGCCGTGAGGGGGCTAGAACCGGGGAGCTGTTTTTT.